What follows is one T cell receptor beta chain and its context. It lacks a known antigen. Base qualities are not recorded, but no much larger clone differs from it by a single base. The sample is drawn from a study of chemoradiotherapy in HPV16-positive cancers (dated by TCRdb to the early 2020s). Background for the entire study: Functional T-cell assays on cells from two HPV16-positive patients defined candidate HPV-specific T-cell clones and common TCR motifs. Next, the candidate HPV-specific TCRs and motifs were followed in TCR repertoires from 80 to 90 patients with HPV-related cancers. The study asked whether T-cell immunity against the HPV oncoproteins E6 and E7 changes during chemoradiotherapy and whether it affects survival.

Results and caveats for the whole study, not just this receptor: Expansion of candidate HPV-specific clones and E7-related TCR motifs was observed in the tumor microenvironment during treatment, whereas no such expansion was observed for non-HPV-specific T cells. In HPV16-positive patients, expansion of HPV-responsive T cells during chemoradiotherapy was found to be associated with improved recurrence-free survival. The functional definition of HPV-specific T cells was derived from only a couple of HPV16-positive patients, and the survival association was reported for HPV16-positive patients.

Repertoires were sampled multiple times during chemoradiotherapy, which allowed clonal expansion in the tumor microenvironment to be followed. Library generation was performed with the immunoSEQ multiplex PCR assay. TCRdb took this table from immuneACCESS and kept in-frame rearrangements with V and J called. Such tables lack part of the clones; where checked against another copy, unresolved V genes explain under half of the gap, and the rest is unexplained. The sample table lists over 1,500 clones, around 79% of them with a count of one. The top ten hold 9.8% of the sample. This receptor was identified in a human donor with HPV-associated anogenital cancer. Sequenced material: tumor tissue, taken from a patient who underwent chemoradiotherapy.

The CDR3 loop reads CASSSGMGLGGTEAFF. The DNA sequence is TGTGCCAGCAGCTCGGGGATGGGGTTAGGAGGCACTGAAGCTTTCTTT. The chain links TRBV7-2 with TRBJ1-1, with no confidently assigned D gene. V is clipped by 4 bases and J by 4 bases, and the sequence between their germline boundaries is 19 bases long. The germline V gene supplies CDR1 SGHTA and CDR2 FQGNSA. Taken from cysteine to phenylalanine, the CDR3 has 16 residues. Kept here is only the CDR3 DNA, which spans 48 bases and is read in frame from base 1.